The 12 T cell receptor beta chains in this list originate from one sample, sequenced in a study of cytomegalovirus exposure and HLA in healthy donors. PCR involved 60 Vbeta and 13 Jbeta primers. Data came from immunoSEQ multiplex PCR; TCRdb stores just in-frame clones and leaves some out. The sample holds 150,000 or so clones, approximately 81% seen once. Sequenced: PBMCs. The receptors come from a young man in good health and CMV-seronegative.

This CDR3 is CASSVAGGVTDTQYF. The CDR3 DNA is TGTGCCAGCAGTGTAGCGGGAGGTGTGACAGATACGCAGTATTTT. This chain links TRBV6-4 with TRBJ2-3, with 10 bases matching TRBD2. This CDR3 is built from 15 residues. Looked up from germline, CDR1 is MRHNA and CDR2 is SNTAGT. V was clipped by 4 bases and J by 3 bases; unmatched bases: 4.

This rearrangement joins TRBV6-5 to TRBJ2-5; 12 bases are a match to TRBD2. J lost 2 bases, V lost 2 bases, and 3 bases had no gene match. Germline assignment: CDR1 MNHEY and CDR2 SVGAGI. The CDR3 runs 16 residues. CDR3 DNA: TGTGCCAGCAGTTACAGCGGGACTAGCGGGCAAGAGACCCAGTACTTC. Amino acids: CASSYSGTSGQETQYF.

This rearrangement joins TRBV6-5 to TRBJ1-1; perhaps TRBD1 as D (6 bases). Per the germline V gene, CDR1 is MNHEY and CDR2 is SVGAGI. The CDR3 loop spans 15 amino acids. Trimming left V 6 bases short and J 4 bases short, with 18 bases between. CDR3 amino acids: CASRDEPGVSTEAFF. The CDR3 bases are TGTGCCAGCAGGGACGAACCAGGGGTTAGCACTGAAGCTTTCTTT.

The chain is built from TRBV7-9 and TRBJ2-5, with D possibly matching TRBD1 (5 bases). The better agreement between TRBJ2-7 and the DNA end casts doubt on the J call. Germline V gene sequence: CDR1 SEHNR, CDR2 FQNEAQ (reference sequence). The CDR3 length is 16 residues. CDR3 nucleotide sequence: TGTGCCAGCAGCTTAGGCCAGGGCCCTCTATCCTACGAGCAGTACTTC. Translating gives CASSLGQGPLSYEQYF.

The chain links TRBV19 to TRBJ2-1; D perhaps matches TRBD2 (5 bases). The germline V gene has CDR1 LNHDA and CDR2 SQIVND (reference sequence). The V gene lost 4 bases and the J gene lost 0 bases, with 13 bases spanning the gap. This CDR3 has 16 residues. CDR3 in DNA: TGTGCCAGTAGTAGGGCAACTAGAAGCTCCTACAATGAGCAGTTCTTC. Encoded protein: CASSRATRSSYNEQFF.

The gene calls are TRBV13 and TRBJ1-6; 8 nucleotides line up with TRBD1. This CDR3 contains 14 residues. Looked up from germline, CDR1 is PRHDT and CDR2 is FYEKMQ (reference sequence). The trim removed 5 bases at V and 7 bases at J, leaving 4 bases unmatched. CDR3 DNA sequence: TGTGCCAGCAGCCCCGGGACAGGAAATTCACCCCTCCACTTT. Translated: CASSPGTGNSPLHF. The variable domain in full, completed from reference TRBV13 and TRBJ1-6, reads AAGVIQSPRHLIKEKRETATLKCYPIPRHDTVYWYQQGPGQDPQFLISFYEKMQSDKGSIPDRFSAQQFSDYHSELNMSSLELGDSALYFCASSPGTGNSPLHFGNGTRLTVT.

This chain joins TRBV4-1 and TRBJ1-4; the match to TRBD1 covers 9 bases. The CDR3 is 15 residues long. J was trimmed by 3 bases and V by 1 base; bases with no gene match: 0. Germline CDR1 and CDR2: MGHRA and YSYEKL. The CDR3 protein is CASSQGQGANEKLFF. Written as DNA, the CDR3 is TGCGCCAGCAGCCAAGGACAGGGGGCTAATGAAAAACTGTTTTTT.

The J gene is TRBJ2-1, the V gene TRBV5-6; possibly TRBD2 for D (7 bases). V was trimmed by 4 bases and J by 7 bases, leaving 18 bases between them. Germline assignment: CDR1 SGHDT and CDR2 YYEEEE. The CDR3 contains 15 residues. This CDR3 reads CASSPEGGLVNEQFF. The CDR3 coding sequence is TGTGCCAGCAGCCCCGAGGGGGGGTTGGTGAATGAGCAGTTCTTC.

The table lists this clone with a count of one. The gene calls are TRBV4-3 and TRBJ1-5; possible D gene TRBD1, 6 bases. Germline CDR1 and CDR2: LGHNA and YSLEER. The CDR3 covers 16 residues. V was trimmed by 0 bases and J by 5 bases, leaving 14 bases between them. Here the CDR3 reads CASSQDAQGSDQPQHF. The CDR3, as DNA: TGCGCCAGCAGCCAAGATGCGCAGGGGAGCGATCAGCCCCAGCATTTT.

This clone was observed a few times. This rearrangement joins TRBV7-2 to TRBJ2-3; 8 bases are a match to TRBD2. Germline loops: CDR1 SGHTA, CDR2 FQGNSA. J gave up 5 bases and V 2 bases, and 12 bases lay outside the gene matches. There are 17 residues in the CDR3. The DNA of the CDR3 is TGTGCCAGCAGCTTACACTACCGGGGGGGCGTTCAAGATACGCAGTATTTT. This gives the protein CASSLHYRGGVQDTQYF.

This clone occurred a few times. J is TRBJ2-7 and V is TRBV5-6, with D perhaps matching TRBD2 (6 bases). V lost 1 base and J 2 bases, leaving 13 bases between the germline ends. Germline CDR1 reads SGHDT; CDR2 reads YYEEEE. The CDR3 has 15 amino acids. The CDR3 loop reads CASSLFGGKAYEQYF. The CDR3 DNA reads as TGTGCCAGCAGCTTGTTTGGCGGGAAGGCCTACGAGCAGTACTTC.

The chain combines TRBV9 with TRBJ2-7, with 9 bases identical to TRBD2. The CDR3 covers 17 residues. Germline loops: CDR1 SGDLS, CDR2 YYNGEE. Trimming removed 5 bases from V and 2 bases from J; junction bases left unmatched: 14. This chain's CDR3 is CASSPPFSSGAAYEQYF. CDR3 in DNA: TGTGCCAGCAGTCCCCCCTTTTCTAGCGGGGCCGCCTACGAGCAGTACTTC.